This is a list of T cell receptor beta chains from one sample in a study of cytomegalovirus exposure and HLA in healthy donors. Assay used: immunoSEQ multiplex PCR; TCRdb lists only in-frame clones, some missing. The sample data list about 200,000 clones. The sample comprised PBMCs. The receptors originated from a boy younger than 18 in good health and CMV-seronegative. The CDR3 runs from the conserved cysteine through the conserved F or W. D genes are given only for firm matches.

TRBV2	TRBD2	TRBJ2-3	TGTGCCAGCAGACCTAGCGGGACCTTCACAGATACGCAGTATTTT	CASRPSGTFTDTQYF
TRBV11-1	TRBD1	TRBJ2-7	TGTGCCAGCAAGACGGGACAGGGCGACTACGAGCAGTACTTC	CASKTGQGDYEQYF
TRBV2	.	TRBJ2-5	TGTGCCAGCGTTCGCGATTCGGAGACCCAGTACTTC	CASVRDSETQYF
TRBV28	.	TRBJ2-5	TGTGCCACTATAGACCAGGGGGAGACCCAGTACTTC	CATIDQGETQYF
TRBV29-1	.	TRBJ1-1	TGCAGCGTTGAAGGTGAGGGCGAGGATCTTTGGAGAGCTTTCTTT	CSVEGEGEDLWRAFF
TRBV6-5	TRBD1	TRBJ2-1	TGTGCCAGCAGGACCGCCGGGACAGTCTACAATGAGCAGTTCTTC	CASRTAGTVYNEQFF
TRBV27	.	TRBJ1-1	TGTGCCAGCAGACCGACATTGCCCAACACTGAAGCTTTCTTT	CASRPTLPNTEAFF
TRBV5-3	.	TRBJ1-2	TGTGCCAGAGTTTGGTGTTGCGATGGCTACACCTTC	CARVWCCDGYTF
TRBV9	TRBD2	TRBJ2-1	TGTGCCAGCAGCGCGGCTAGCGGTTACAATGAGCAGTTCTTC	CASSAASGYNEQFF
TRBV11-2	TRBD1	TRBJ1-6	TGTGCCAGCAGACAACCGGGACAGGGGGTGGATTCACCCCTCCACTTT	CASRQPGQGVDSPLHF
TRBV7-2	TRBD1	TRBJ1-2	TGTGCCAGCATCCCTGGGGACAGGGAATTGTTCTATGGCTACACCTTC	CASIPGDRELFYGYTF
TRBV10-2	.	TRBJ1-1	TGCGCCAGCAGACCCGGGACAATGATGAACACTGAAGCTTTCTTT	CASRPGTMMNTEAFF
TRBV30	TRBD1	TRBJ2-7	TGTGCCTGGGTTCGTGGACAGGGACGGGGCGAGCAGTACTTC	CAWVRGQGRGEQYF
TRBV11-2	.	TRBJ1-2	TGTGCCAGCAGTTGGGGACTCCAGAACTATGGCTACACCTTC	CASSWGLQNYGYTF
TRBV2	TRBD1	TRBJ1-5	TGTGCCAGCAGAGGGGACAGGAGTAGCAATCAGCCCCAGCATTTT	CASRGDRSSNQPQHF
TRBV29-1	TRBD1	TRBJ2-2	TGCAGCGTACGGACAGGGGGCAGTGACACCGGGGAGCTGTTTTTT	CSVRTGGSDTGELFF
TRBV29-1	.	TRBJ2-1	TGCAGCGCTCGACTTCGCTCCTACAATGGGCAGTTCTTC	CSARLRSYNGQFF
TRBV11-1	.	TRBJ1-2	TGTGCCAGCAGCCCACTGGGGGGGGCGTATGGCTACACCTTC	CASSPLGGAYGYTF
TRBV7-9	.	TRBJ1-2	TGTGCCAGCAGCTTCGGACAGAACTATGGCTACACCTTC	CASSFGQNYGYTF
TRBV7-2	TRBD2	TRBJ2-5	TGTGCCAGCAGGAAAACTAGCGGACAAGAGACCCAGTACTTC	CASRKTSGQETQYF
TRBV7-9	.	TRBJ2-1	TGTGCCAGCAGCGACTCGGAGGGCAATGAGCAGTTCTTC	CASSDSEGNEQFF
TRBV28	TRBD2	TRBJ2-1	TGTGCCAGCAGACTAGCGGGGGTCACTTACAATGAGCAGTTCTTC	CASRLAGVTYNEQFF
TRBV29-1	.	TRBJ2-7	TGCAGCGTAGCCTCCGGGTCCTACGAGCAGTACTTC	CSVASGSYEQYF
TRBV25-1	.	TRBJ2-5	TGTGCCAGCAGAGGAGTTGGCCAAGAGACCCAGTACTTC	CASRGVGQETQYF
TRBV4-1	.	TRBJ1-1	TGCGCCAGCAGCCAAGGTTTTCTAGACACTGAAGCTTTCTTT	CASSQGFLDTEAFF
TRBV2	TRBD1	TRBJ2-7	TGTGCCAGCAGACCGACAGGGATTGTCCACGAGCAGTACTTC	CASRPTGIVHEQYF
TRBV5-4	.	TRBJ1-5	TGTGCCAGCAGCTTAGGACTTAATCAGCCCCAGCATTTT	CASSLGLNQPQHF
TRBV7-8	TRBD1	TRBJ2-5	TGTGCCAGCAGCCCGATCCGGGACAGACAAGAGACCCAGTACTTC	CASSPIRDRQETQYF
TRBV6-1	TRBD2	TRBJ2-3	TGTGCCAGCAGTGGGACTAGCGGGGGGGCAGATACGCAGTATTTT	CASSGTSGGADTQYF
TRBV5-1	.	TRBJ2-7	TGCGCCAGCAGCTTGGGTGGGGGCCCCTACGAGCAGTACTTC	CASSLGGGPYEQYF
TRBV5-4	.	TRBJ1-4	TGTGCCAGCAGACACAGGGCTTCAACTAATGAAAAACTGTTTTTT	CASRHRASTNEKLFF
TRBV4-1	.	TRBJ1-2	TGCGCCAGCAGCCAAGAGCGGGGGTCTCCGATTAACTATGGCTACACCTTC	CASSQERGSPINYGYTF
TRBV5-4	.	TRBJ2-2	TGTGCCAGCGGTGGGCGAGGGGAGCTGTTTTTT	CASGGRGELFF
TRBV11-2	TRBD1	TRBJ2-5	TGTGCCAGCAGCCCACGTCCCGGGACAGGGACGGAGACCCAGTACTTC	CASSPRPGTGTETQYF
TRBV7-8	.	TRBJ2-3	TGTGCCAGCAGCTACCCGGGGGCAGATACGCAGTATTTT	CASSYPGADTQYF
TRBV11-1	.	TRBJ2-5	TGTGCCAGCAGCCCCCATACTGGGCCACCCGTCGAGACCCAGTACTTC	CASSPHTGPPVETQYF
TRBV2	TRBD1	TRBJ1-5	TGTGCCAGCAGTCTCACAGGGGTGAATCAGCCCCAGCATTTT	CASSLTGVNQPQHF
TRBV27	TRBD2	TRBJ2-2	TGTGCCAGCAGTGTCCTCAGCGGGGGGGCAGCCGGGGAGCTGTTTTTT	CASSVLSGGAAGELFF
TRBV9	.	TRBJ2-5	TGTGCCAGCAGCGTAGGGGGACACCCGTACCAAGAGACCCAGTACTTC	CASSVGGHPYQETQYF
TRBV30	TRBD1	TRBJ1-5	TGTGCCTTTACATCAGGGGGCAACCAGCCCCAGCATTTT	CAFTSGGNQPQHF
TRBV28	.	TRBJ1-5	TGTGCCAGCAGTTTATCCCGCGGGCAGATTCATCAGCCCCAGCATTTT	CASSLSRGQIHQPQHF
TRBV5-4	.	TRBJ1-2	TGTGCCAGCAGCCGTCCCGATGAGGCGCCGGGGGGCTACACCTTC	CASSRPDEAPGGYTF
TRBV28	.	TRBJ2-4	TGTGCCAGCAGTTTACCGGGGGAGAACATTCAGTACTTC	CASSLPGENIQYF
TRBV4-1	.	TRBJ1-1	TGCGCCAGCAGCCAGATTGGGGGCGGGCGTGACACTGAAGCTTTCTTT	CASSQIGGGRDTEAFF
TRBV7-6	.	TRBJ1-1	TGTGCCAGCAGCTTAGGGCAGGGCTCGACTGAAGCTTTCTTT	CASSLGQGSTEAFF
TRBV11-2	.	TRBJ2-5	TGTGCCAGCAGCTTATCCAACCTTTTTCGCGGAGAGACCCAGTACTTC	CASSLSNLFRGETQYF
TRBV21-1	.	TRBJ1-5	TGTGCCAGCACTACAGGGTATTTTCAGCCCCAGCATTTT	CASTTGYFQPQHF
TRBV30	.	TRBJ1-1	TGTGCCTGGGCCGACAGCCAAGCTTTCTTT	CAWADSQAFF
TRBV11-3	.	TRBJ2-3	TGTGCCAGCAGCTTAGAGGCAGACACAGATACGCAGTATTTT	CASSLEADTDTQYF
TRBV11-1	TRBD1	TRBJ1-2	TGTGCCAGCAGCTTCACAGGGGACTATGGCTACACCTTC	CASSFTGDYGYTF
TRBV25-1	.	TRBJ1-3	TGTGCCAGCAGTGGGGGAGGGGGGAGTCGATCGGGAAACACCATATATTTT	CASSGGGGSRSGNTIYF
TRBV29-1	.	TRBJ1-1	TGCAGCGTTGCCAGGGCACGGGAAGCTTTCTTT	CSVARAREAFF
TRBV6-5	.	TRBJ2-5	TGTGCCAGCAGTTACCGGTCTCGAGAGACCCAGTACTTC	CASSYRSRETQYF
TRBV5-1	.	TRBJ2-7	TGCGCCAGCAGCTTGGAGGCAGGGAACTACGAGCAGTACTTC	CASSLEAGNYEQYF
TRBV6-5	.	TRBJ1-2	TGTGCCAGCAGTTACCCACAGGGAACTGGCTATGGCTACACCTTC	CASSYPQGTGYGYTF
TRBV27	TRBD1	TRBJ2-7	TGTGCCAGCAGTTCACACACGAGAGGGGGCGTCAGGTCCTACGAGCAGTACTTC	CASSSHTRGGVRSYEQYF
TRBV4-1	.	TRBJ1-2	TGCGCCAGCAGCCAAGTCGTGGACAGAGGCTATGGCTACACCTTC	CASSQVVDRGYGYTF
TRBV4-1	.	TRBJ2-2	TGCGCCAGCAGCTCAAGCATGACCGGGGAGCTGTTTTTT	CASSSSMTGELFF
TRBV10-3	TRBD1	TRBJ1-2	TGTGCCATCAGTGAGTCTTGGGGACAGAAAACCTATGGCTACACCTTC	CAISESWGQKTYGYTF